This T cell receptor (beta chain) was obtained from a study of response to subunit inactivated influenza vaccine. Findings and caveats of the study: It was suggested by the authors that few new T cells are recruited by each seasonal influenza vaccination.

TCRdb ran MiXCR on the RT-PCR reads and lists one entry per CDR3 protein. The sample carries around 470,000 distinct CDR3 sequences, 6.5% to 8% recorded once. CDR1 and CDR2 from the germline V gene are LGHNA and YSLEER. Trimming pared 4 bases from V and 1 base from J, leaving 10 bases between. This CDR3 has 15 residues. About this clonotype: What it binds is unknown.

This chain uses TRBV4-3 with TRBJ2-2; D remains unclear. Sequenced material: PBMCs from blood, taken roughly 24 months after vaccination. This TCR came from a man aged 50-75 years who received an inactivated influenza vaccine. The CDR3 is CASSRDPGNTGELFF. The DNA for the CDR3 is TGCGCCAGCAGCCGAGATCCGGGGAACACCGGGGAGCTGTTTTTT.